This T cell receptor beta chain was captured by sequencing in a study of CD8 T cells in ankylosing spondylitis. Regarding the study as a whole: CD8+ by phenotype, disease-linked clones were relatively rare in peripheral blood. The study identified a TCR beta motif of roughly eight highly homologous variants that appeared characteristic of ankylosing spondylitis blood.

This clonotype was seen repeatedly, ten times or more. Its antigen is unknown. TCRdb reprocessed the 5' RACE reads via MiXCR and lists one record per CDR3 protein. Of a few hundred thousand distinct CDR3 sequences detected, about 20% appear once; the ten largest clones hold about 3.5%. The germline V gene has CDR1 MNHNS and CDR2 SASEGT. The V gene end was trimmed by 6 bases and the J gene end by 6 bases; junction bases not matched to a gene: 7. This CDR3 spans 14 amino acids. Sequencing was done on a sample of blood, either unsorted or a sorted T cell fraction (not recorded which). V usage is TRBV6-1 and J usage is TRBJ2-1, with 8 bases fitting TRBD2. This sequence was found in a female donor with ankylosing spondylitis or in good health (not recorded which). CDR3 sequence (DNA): TGTGCCAGCAGGCTAGCGGGCGCCTTCAATGAGCAGTTCTTC. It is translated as CASRLAGAFNEQFF.